Below, 12 T cell receptor beta chains from the same sample are listed, as sequenced in a study of blood T cell repertoires in COVID-19. The assay was immunoSEQ multiplex PCR, and TCRdb's table has in-frame clones only and misses some. The table lists about 150,000 clones, 75% to 85% of them singletons. Sequenced sample: peripheral blood. These receptor sequences come from a man aged 55 to 70 with active or convalescent COVID-19.

This chain links TRBV6-5 with TRBJ2-3; TRBD2 matches at 7 bases. The V and J ends lost 7 bases and 4 bases, in that order; junction bases with no gene match: 8. Germline assignment: CDR1 MNHEY and CDR2 SVGAGI. The CDR3 runs 14 residues. The CDR3 DNA sequence: TGTGCCAGCAATCGAGGACTAGAGGCAGATACGCAGTATTTT. Translated, it gives CASNRGLEADTQYF.

This chain connects TRBV4-2 to TRBJ2-5, with 10 bases lining up with TRBD1. This CDR3 contains 15 residues. Trimming removed 2 bases from V and 3 bases from J; junction bases left unmatched: 3. CDR1 is LGHNA and CDR2 is YNFKEQ in the germline V gene. The CDR3 DNA is TGTGCCAGCAGCCAAACCGGGACAGGGGAAGAGACCCAGTACTTC. Protein product: CASSQTGTGEETQYF.

The J gene is TRBJ2-1, the V gene TRBV24-1; 9 bases match TRBD2. The CDR3 totals 16 residues. V lost 5 bases, J lost 4 bases, and 8 bases stayed unmatched. Germline lookup yields CDR1 KGHDR and CDR2 SFDVKD. The CDR3 is CATSGLRTSEYNEQFF. The CDR3 DNA is TGTGCCACCAGTGGCCTACGGACTAGCGAGTACAATGAGCAGTTCTTC.

The chain uses TRBV6-6 and TRBJ2-2; no clear D gene. The CDR3 consists of 15 residues. Trimming cost V 4 bases and J 2 bases, with 11 bases left between them. The germline V gene has CDR1 MNHNY and CDR2 SVGAGI (reference sequence). The DNA of the CDR3 is TGTGCCAGCAGTTTGTCCAGACTTAACACCGGGGAGCTGTTTTTT. The encoded protein is CASSLSRLNTGELFF.

The chain couples TRBV28 to TRBJ1-5; a weak D match, TRBD1 (6 bases). The CDR3 is 19 residues long. The V gene lost 5 bases and the J gene lost 3 bases, with 26 bases spanning the gap. CDR1 and CDR2 from the germline V gene are MDHEN and SYDVKM. CDR3 sequence reads: CASSTSPWEQDRFNQPQHF. The CDR3 DNA sequence: TGTGCCAGCAGTACCTCCCCCTGGGAACAAGACAGGTTCAATCAGCCCCAGCATTTT.

This chain connects TRBV5-1 to TRBJ1-1, with 8 bases fitting TRBD1. The length of the CDR3 is 13 residues. The V gene's germline CDR1 is SGHRS and CDR2 YFSETQ. V lost 4 bases and J lost 5; bases outside the gene matches: 4. The CDR3 DNA is TGCGCCAGCAGCGGGGGGGACAGGACTGAAGCTTTCTTT. This encodes CASSGGDRTEAFF.

V gene TRBV5-1 combines with J gene TRBJ2-3, with 8 bases aligning to TRBD2. Germline values: CDR1 SGHRS, CDR2 YFSETQ. The CDR3 runs 15 residues. J gave up 5 bases and V 1 base, and 6 bases lay outside the gene matches. Here the CDR3 reads CASSLPGGPGDTQYF. The CDR3 region has the DNA TGCGCCAGCAGCTTGCCGGGAGGGCCGGGAGATACGCAGTATTTT.

CDR3 in DNA: TGTGCCAGCAGGCCCAAGGAGGGCCGAATAGATACGCAGTATTTT. Translating it yields CASRPKEGRIDTQYF. The genes are TRBV7-6 and TRBJ2-3, with D perhaps matching TRBD2 (6 bases). Germline assignment: CDR1 SGHVS and CDR2 FNYEAQ. The CDR3 is 15 residues long. Trimming removed 6 bases from V and 5 bases from J, with 18 bases in between.

This clone was detected only a few times. The genes are TRBV7-9 and TRBJ2-7; TRBD2 aligns across 7 bases. The CDR3 contains 11 residues. CDR1 is SEHNR and CDR2 is FQNEAQ in the germline V gene (reference sequence). The J segment lost 6 bases and the V segment lost 5 bases, leaving 1 base of the junction unmatched. The CDR3 region has the DNA TGTGCCAGCAGCCCGGGGGGCGAGCAGTACTTC. It translates to CASSPGGEQYF.

J is TRBJ1-2 and V is TRBV7-9; D is unresolved. Germline values: CDR1 SEHNR, CDR2 FQNEAQ (reference sequence). CDR3 length: 17 amino acids. V lost 4 bases, J lost 7 bases, and 25 bases lay in between. The CDR3 bases are TGTGCCAGCAGCTCTCCGTTACGGGGTGGATTGGGTGTTGGCTACACCTTC. As protein: CASSSPLRGGLGVGYTF.

The V gene is TRBV9, the J gene TRBJ1-3; D gene ambiguous. The CDR3 has 15 amino acids. Germline loops: CDR1 SGDLS, CDR2 YYNGEE. The germline V and J ends were trimmed by 0 bases and 0 bases, with 7 bases remaining between them. CDR3 nucleotide sequence: TGTGCCAGCAGCGTAGCCGGGTCCTCTGGAAACACCATATATTTT. This codes for CASSVAGSSGNTIYF.

This chain joins TRBV3-1 (or the pseudogene TRBV3-2) and TRBJ1-1; D remains unclear. This CDR3 comprises 15 residues. Trimming shortened V by 0 bases and J by 0 bases, and 8 bases separated the two germline ends. The germline V gene encodes CDR1 LGHDT and CDR2 YNNKEL (reference sequence). The DNA for the CDR3 is TGTGCCAGCAGCCAAGACGGGTTTGTGAACACTGAAGCTTTCTTT. It translates to CASSQDGFVNTEAFF.